The clone carrying this T cell receptor beta chain has at least ten counts. Its antigen remains unidentified. The record originates from a study of identical twins. Study-level findings and limits: Findings depended on cross-sectional statistics rather than tracking the same donors. Beta out-of-frame sequences showed weaker excess twin sharing.

TCRdb redid the calling of the 5' RACE reads with MiXCR, one entry per CDR3 protein. Of roughly 250,000 distinct CDR3 sequences listed, about 7.3% are singletons. The CDR3 has 18 amino acids. Germline V gives CDR1 LNHNV, CDR2 YYDKDF (reference sequence). The J segment lost 0 bases and the V segment lost 0 bases, leaving 7 bases of the junction unmatched. This sample also belongs to another study, concerning yellow fever vaccine responses in identical twins.

V gene TRBV15 combines with J gene TRBJ1-3, with 8 bases aligning to TRBD1. Sequencing was done on a sample of memory (CD45RO+) T cells sorted from blood. The sequence derives from a woman under 30 in good health. The CDR3 DNA reads TGTGCCACCAGCAGAGATGCGGGACAGGTTTCCTCTGGAAACACCATATATTTT. Its protein is CATSRDAGQVSSGNTIYF.